The next 15 T cell receptor beta chains were all read from a single sample in a study of molecular identifiers for immune sequencing clone quantification. TCRdb redid the calling of the PCR reads with MiXCR, one entry per CDR3 protein. The sample lists over 600,000 distinct CDR3 sequences, 15% to 20% occurring once. Sequencing used naive CD8+ T cells from blood, with Jurkat cell RNA spiked in. As for subset: FACS-sorted CD8+CD4-CCR7+CD45RA+ naive T cells. All receptors derive from a human donor in good health. Some libraries in this study had Jurkat cell RNA spiked in.

This clonotype was counted many times. The gene calls are TRBV4-1 and TRBJ1-5, with D uncertain. There are 21 residues in the CDR3. Germline V CDR1 and CDR2: MGHRA, YSYEKL. V shed 3 bases and J shed 0 bases, with 27 bases lying between them. The CDR3 region is CASSHKILGVSMEDSNQPQHF. CDR3 bases: TGCGCCAGCAGCCACAAGATTTTAGGAGTCAGTATGGAAGATAGCAATCAGCCCCAGCATTTT.

V is TRBV7-6 and J is TRBJ1-2; 7 nucleotides match TRBD1. Germline loops: CDR1 SGHVS, CDR2 FNYEAQ. Germline trimming cut 3 bases from V and 3 bases from J; bases unmatched to any gene: 4. The CDR3 covers 14 residues. CDR3 nucleotides: TGTGCCAGCAGCTTGGGCAGGGGGTACTATGGCTACACCTTC. This codes for CASSLGRGYYGYTF.

This clonotype was seen at least ten times. This chain uses TRBV6-5 with TRBJ2-2; D is ambiguous. CDR3 length: 14 residues. The V end was cut by 5 bases, the J end by 5 bases, with 12 bases between. Germline V gene data show CDR1 as MNHEY and CDR2 as SVGAGI. The CDR3, as DNA: TGTGCCAGCAGTAAAGTTTCGATGACCGGGGAGCTGTTTTTT. Its protein is CASSKVSMTGELFF.

As concerns this clonotype: This CDR3 fails to terminate in the conserved phenylalanine or tryptophan, so it likely reflects a read error. The V gene is TRBV5-4, the J gene TRBJ2-7; possible D gene TRBD1, 6 bases. Germline V gene lookup returns CDR1 SGHNT and CDR2 YYREEE (reference sequence). This CDR3 has 13 amino acids. V was pared by 2 bases and J by 2 bases, with 8 bases between. DNA of the CDR3: TGTGCCAGCAGCTTACAGGGAGCCTACGAGCAGTACCTC. This sequence encodes CASSLQGAYEQYL.

The table lists this clonotype with a few counts. V and J are TRBV7-9 and TRBJ2-1; possibly TRBD1 for D (5 bases). The CDR3 spans 16 residues. The germline CDR1 and CDR2 sequences are SEHNR and FQNEAQ (reference sequence). V was clipped by 5 bases and J by 4 bases, with 18 bases between them. CDR3 DNA sequence: TGTGCCAGCAGCCCCCGACAGAGATCGATTTACAATGAGCAGTTCTTC. Protein: CASSPRQRSIYNEQFF.

The chain carries TRBV4-1 and TRBJ2-7; D uncertain. There are 14 residues in the CDR3. Per germline, CDR1 MGHRA and CDR2 YSYEKL. V was pared by 6 bases and J by 7 bases, with 19 bases between. The CDR3 protein is CASSPGPEYLEQYF. CDR3 bases: TGCGCCAGCAGTCCCGGTCCCGAATATCTAGAGCAGTACTTC.

For this clonotype: A read error is possible here, since a much larger clone lies one base away. The chain has TRBV7-2 and TRBJ1-1, with 7 bases that match TRBD1. V trimming: 5 bases; J trimming: 8 bases; junction bases outside the gene matches: 2. The CDR3 length is 11 residues. The germline V gene encodes CDR1 SGHTA and CDR2 FQGNSA. The DNA of the CDR3 is TGTGCCAGCAGCCCAGGGGGGGAAGCTTTCTTT. This sequence encodes CASSPGGEAFF.

This clonotype has a count of ten or more. The rearrangement uses TRBV5-8 and TRBJ2-1; 11 bases agree with TRBD2. This CDR3 region has 16 residues. The ends lost 3 bases at V and 4 bases at J; junction bases unmatched: 6. Germline values: CDR1 SGHTS, CDR2 YDEGEE. CDR3 region: CASSSTGLAEYNEQFF. As DNA, the CDR3 is TGTGCCAGCAGCTCGACGGGACTAGCGGAGTACAATGAGCAGTTCTTC.

Points on this clonotype: This clone may be a read error of a much larger clone one base away. This CDR3 reads CAGSLTGAPETQYF. In DNA form, the CDR3 reads TGTGCCGGCAGCCTGACTGGGGCCCCAGAGACCCAGTACTTC. The J gene is TRBJ2-5, the V gene TRBV9, with D perhaps matching TRBD1 (5 bases). The germline V gene encodes CDR1 SGDLS and CDR2 YYNGEE. This CDR3 is built from 14 residues.

The sample holds a few counts of this clonotype. This rearrangement joins TRBV12-5 to TRBJ1-1, with 10 bases lining up with TRBD1. Germline assignment: CDR1 LGHNT and CDR2 FRNRAP. CDR3 length: 15 residues. The junction had 5 bases not matched to a gene; V was cut back by 0 bases and J by 7 bases. CDR3 DNA sequence: TGTGCTAGTGGTTTGGTGGGACAGGGGTCGGGTGAAGCTTTCTTT. Residues: CASGLVGQGSGEAFF.

This clonotype occurred many times. This chain links TRBV7-9 with TRBJ2-5; D uncertain. V lost 5 bases, J lost 0 bases, and 13 bases lay in between. Per germline, CDR1 SEHNR and CDR2 FQNEAQ (reference sequence). The CDR3 extends over 15 amino acids. This CDR3 reads CASSKVTEYQETQYF. The CDR3 bases are TGTGCCAGCAGCAAAGTGACGGAGTACCAAGAGACCCAGTACTTC.

This clonotype was recorded at least ten times. The gene calls are TRBV20-1 and TRBJ2-7; TRBD1 is a possible D gene (6 bases). The germline gives CDR1 DFQATT, CDR2 SNEGSKA (reference sequence). This CDR3 has 13 amino acids. The ends were cut back, 5 bases at V and 0 bases at J, with 11 bases in the middle. CDR3 in DNA: TGCAGTGCTCACCGGGACAACTCCTACGAGCAGTACTTC. Protein product: CSAHRDNSYEQYF.

This clonotype was detected ten times or more. The chain is built from TRBV10-3 and TRBJ1-5; D is perhaps TRBD1 (5 bases). The CDR3 runs 14 residues. V lost 3 bases and J lost 9, with 15 bases in between. CDR1 ENHRY and CDR2 SYGVKD come from the germline V gene. The CDR3 here is CAISDRTPDRPQHF. The CDR3 DNA is TGTGCCATCAGTGATCGGACACCCGATCGGCCCCAGCATTTT.

This clonotype was seen many times. J is TRBJ1-1 and V is TRBV19; no clear D gene. This CDR3 is 15 amino acids long. Germline CDR1 is LNHDA and CDR2 is SQIVND (reference sequence). Trimming took off 6 bases at V and 3 bases at J, with 17 bases between the two ends. This CDR3 is CASRPFEVRDTEAFF. The CDR3 region has the DNA TGTGCCAGTAGACCCTTCGAGGTTCGGGACACTGAAGCTTTCTTT.

Details on this clonotype: A read error may account for a junction end that differs from germline. The rearrangement joins TRBV30 to TRBJ1-4; 10 positions agree with TRBD1. Germline loops: CDR1 GTSNPN, CDR2 SVGIG (reference sequence). The CDR3 consists of 14 residues. The CDR3 spells CARSAGQGDEKLFF. The CDR3 bases are TGTGCCAGGAGCGCCGGACAGGGGGATGAAAAACTGTTTTTT.